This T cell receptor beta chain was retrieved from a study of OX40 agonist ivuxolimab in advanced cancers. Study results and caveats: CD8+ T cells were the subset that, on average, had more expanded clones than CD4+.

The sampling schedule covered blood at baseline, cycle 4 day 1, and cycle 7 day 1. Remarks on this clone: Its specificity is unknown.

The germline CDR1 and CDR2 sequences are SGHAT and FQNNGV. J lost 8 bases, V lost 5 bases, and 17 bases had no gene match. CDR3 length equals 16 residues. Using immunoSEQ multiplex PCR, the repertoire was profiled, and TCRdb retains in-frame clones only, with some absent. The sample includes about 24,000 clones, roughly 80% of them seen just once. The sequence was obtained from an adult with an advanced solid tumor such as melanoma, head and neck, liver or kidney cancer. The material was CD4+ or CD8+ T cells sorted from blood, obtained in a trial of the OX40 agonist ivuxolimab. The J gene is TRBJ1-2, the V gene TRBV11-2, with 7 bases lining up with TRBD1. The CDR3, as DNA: TGTGCCAGCAGCCGAATTGGGGGGACAGAGACAAGAGGCTACACCTTC. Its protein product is CASSRIGGTETRGYTF. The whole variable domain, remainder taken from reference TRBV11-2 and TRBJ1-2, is EAGVAQSPRYKIIEKRQSVAFWCNPISGHATLYWYQQILGQGPKLLIQFQNNGVVDDSQLPKDRFSAERLKGVDSTLKIQPAKLEDSAVYLCASSRIGGTETRGYTFGSGTRLTVV.